This TCR beta chain was obtained from a study of response to subunit inactivated influenza vaccine listed by TCRdb under 2018. Concerning the study at large: Deep quantitative T cell receptor repertoire profiling was used in the study to track responses to a trivalent subunit inactivated influenza vaccine.

To prepare the library, RT-PCR was applied. Instrument on record: Illumina HiSeq 2500. The raw public reads went through TCRdb reprocessing: fastp at Q25, MiXCR clone calling, in-frame beta chains kept. Merged by CDR3 protein, the rows form single entries marked with the most common genes and DNA. The sample table contains 450,000 to 600,000 distinct CDR3 sequences; only one count was recorded for approximately 7.7% of them. Of the sample, about an eighth is held by the ten largest clones. As for this clonotype: This clone's antigen is unknown. No qualities accompany the bases; no much larger clone lies one base away.

V is cut by 5 bases and J by 3 bases, and the space between the germline ends is 14 bases. Based on the germline V gene, the CDR1 and CDR2 sequences are MNHNS and SASEGT. CDR3 length: 14 amino acids, cysteine to phenylalanine. Only the CDR3 region is kept as DNA, spanning 42 bases read in frame from base 1. Study-level results and caveats: The authors suggested that each seasonal influenza vaccination may recruit only a limited number of new T cells.

The sequence derives from a man between 50 and 69 years old who received an inactivated influenza vaccine. Donor details come from another sample of the same person, matched by shared clones. The sample here was PBMCs from blood, taken around 25 months after vaccination. The chain uses TRBV6-1 and TRBJ2-7; the D gene is perhaps TRBD1, from 6 matching bases. The CDR3 reads CASSRGGLNYEQYF. The sequence in DNA is TGTGCCAGCAGTAGAGGGGGTCTAAACTACGAGCAGTACTTC.